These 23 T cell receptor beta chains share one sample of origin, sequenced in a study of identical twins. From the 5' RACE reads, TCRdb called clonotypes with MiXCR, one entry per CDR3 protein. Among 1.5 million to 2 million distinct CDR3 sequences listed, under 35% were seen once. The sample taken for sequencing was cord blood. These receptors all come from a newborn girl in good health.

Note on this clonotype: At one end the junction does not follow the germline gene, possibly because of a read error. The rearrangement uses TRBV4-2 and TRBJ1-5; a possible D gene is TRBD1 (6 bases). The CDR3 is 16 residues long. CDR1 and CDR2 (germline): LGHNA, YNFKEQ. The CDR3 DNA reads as TGTGCCAGCAGCCTCCGACAGGCCTATAGCAATCGGCCCCAGCATTTT. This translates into CASSLRQAYSNRPQHF.

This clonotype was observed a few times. The DNA of the CDR3 is TGCAGTGCTGTGACCTTTTTTGTAAATGAGCAGTTCTTC. It codes for CSAVTFFVNEQFF. The chain joins TRBV20-1 to TRBJ2-1; D gene ambiguous. Between the trimmed V and J ends, which lost 5 bases and 7 bases, there was a span of 15 bases. Per the germline V gene, CDR1 is DFQATT and CDR2 is SNEGSKA (reference sequence). The CDR3 contains 13 residues.

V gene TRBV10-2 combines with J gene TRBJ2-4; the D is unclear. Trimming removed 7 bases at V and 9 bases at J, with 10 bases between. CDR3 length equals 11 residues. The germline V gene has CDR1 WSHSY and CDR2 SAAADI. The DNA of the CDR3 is TGCGCCAGCACTCTAAGGTCCATTCAGTACTTC. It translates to CASTLRSIQYF.

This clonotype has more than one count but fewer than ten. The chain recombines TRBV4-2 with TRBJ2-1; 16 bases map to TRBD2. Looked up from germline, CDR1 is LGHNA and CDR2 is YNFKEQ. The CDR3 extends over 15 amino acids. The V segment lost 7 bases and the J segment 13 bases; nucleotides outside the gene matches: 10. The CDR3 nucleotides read TGTGCCAGCACCACGGGACTAGCGGGAGGGGAGACCCAGTTCTTC. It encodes CASTTGLAGGETQFF.

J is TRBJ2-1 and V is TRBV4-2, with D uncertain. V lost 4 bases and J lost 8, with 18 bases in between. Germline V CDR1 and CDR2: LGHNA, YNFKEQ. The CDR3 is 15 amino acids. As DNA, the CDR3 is TGTGCCAGCAGCCCCAAGGTACGGGCTATGGATGAGCAGTTCTTC. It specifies CASSPKVRAMDEQFF.

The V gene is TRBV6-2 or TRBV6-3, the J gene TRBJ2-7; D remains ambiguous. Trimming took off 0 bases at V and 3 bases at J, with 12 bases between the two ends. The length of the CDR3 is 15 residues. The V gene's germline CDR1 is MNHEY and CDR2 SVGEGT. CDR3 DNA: TGTGCCAGCAGTTACTCAGGAAAGGCATACTACGAGCAGTACTTC. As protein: CASSYSGKAYYEQYF.

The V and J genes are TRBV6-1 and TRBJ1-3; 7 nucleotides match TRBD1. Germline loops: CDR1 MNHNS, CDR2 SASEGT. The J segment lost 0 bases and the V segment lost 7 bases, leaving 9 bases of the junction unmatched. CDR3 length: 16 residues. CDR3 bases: TGTGCCAGCACCCTTGGACAGGCTCACTCTGGAAACACCATATATTTT. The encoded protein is CASTLGQAHSGNTIYF.

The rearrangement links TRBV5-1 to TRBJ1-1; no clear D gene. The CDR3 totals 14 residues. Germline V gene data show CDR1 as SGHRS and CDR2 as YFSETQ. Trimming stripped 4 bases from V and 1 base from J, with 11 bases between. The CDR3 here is CASSGSTQNTEAFF. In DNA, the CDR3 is TGCGCCAGCAGCGGGTCGACGCAGAACACTGAAGCTTTCTTT.

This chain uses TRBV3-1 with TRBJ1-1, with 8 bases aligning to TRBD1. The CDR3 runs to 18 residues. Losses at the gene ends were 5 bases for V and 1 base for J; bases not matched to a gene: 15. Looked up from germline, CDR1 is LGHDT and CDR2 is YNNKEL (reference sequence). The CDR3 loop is CASSSSLRGRKSNTEAFF. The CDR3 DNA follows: TGTGCCAGCAGCTCCTCTCTCAGGGGGCGTAAGTCGAACACTGAAGCTTTCTTT.

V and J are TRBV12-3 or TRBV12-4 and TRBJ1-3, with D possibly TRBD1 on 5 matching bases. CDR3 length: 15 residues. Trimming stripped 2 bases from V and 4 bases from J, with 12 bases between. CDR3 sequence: CASSLPRGMGNTIYF. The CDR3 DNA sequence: TGTGCCAGCAGTTTACCGAGGGGAATGGGAAACACCATATATTTT.

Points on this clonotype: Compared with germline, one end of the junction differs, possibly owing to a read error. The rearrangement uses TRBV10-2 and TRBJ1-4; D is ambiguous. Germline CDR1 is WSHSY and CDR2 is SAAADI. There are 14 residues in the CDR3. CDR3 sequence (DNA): TGCGCCGGCAGTGTCCCGCCGCTTAATGAAAAACTGTTTTTT. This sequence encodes CAGSVPPLNEKLFF.

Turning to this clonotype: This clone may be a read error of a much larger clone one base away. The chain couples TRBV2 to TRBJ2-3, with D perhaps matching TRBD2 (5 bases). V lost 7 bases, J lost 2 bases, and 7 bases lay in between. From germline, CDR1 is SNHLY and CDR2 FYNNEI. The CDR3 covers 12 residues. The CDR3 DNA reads TGTGCCAGCACCGGACTCACAGATACGCAGTATTTT. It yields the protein CASTGLTDTQYF.

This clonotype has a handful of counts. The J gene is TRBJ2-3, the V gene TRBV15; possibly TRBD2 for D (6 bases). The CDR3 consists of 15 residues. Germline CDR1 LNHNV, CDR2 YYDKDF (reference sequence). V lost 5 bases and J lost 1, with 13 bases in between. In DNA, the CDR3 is TGTGCCACCAGCTTAGCGGCCCCCGGCACAGATACGCAGTATTTT. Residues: CATSLAAPGTDTQYF.

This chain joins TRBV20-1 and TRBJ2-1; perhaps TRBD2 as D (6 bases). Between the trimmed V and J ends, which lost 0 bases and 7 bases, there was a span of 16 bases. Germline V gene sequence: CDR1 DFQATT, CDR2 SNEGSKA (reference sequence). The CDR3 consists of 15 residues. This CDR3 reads CSARDIGLSSNEQFF. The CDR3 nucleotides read TGCAGTGCTAGAGATATCGGACTAAGCTCGAATGAGCAGTTCTTC.

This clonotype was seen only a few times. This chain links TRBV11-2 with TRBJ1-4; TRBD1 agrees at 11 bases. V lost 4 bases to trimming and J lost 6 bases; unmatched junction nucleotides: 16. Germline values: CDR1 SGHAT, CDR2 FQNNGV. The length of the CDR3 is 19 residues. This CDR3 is CASSSRTGGWVGVDEKLFF. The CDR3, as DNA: TGTGCCAGCAGCTCCCGGACAGGGGGCTGGGTTGGGGTTGATGAAAAACTGTTTTTT.

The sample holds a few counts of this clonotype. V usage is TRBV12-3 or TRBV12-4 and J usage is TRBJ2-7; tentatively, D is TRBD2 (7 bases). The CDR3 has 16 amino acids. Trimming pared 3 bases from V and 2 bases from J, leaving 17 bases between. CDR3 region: CASSFRRGAGTYEQYF. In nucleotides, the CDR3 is TGTGCCAGCAGTTTCCGCCGGGGGGCAGGAACCTACGAGCAGTACTTC.

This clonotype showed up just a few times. The CDR3: CASSRTGGLYGYTF. In nucleotides, the CDR3 is TGTGCCAGCAGCCGCACAGGGGGCCTTTATGGCTACACCTTC. The chain is built from TRBV6-1 and TRBJ1-2; 9 bases are shared with TRBD1. The CDR3 sequence is 14 residues long. V lost 6 bases, J lost 5 bases, and 7 bases stayed unmatched. The germline V gene encodes CDR1 MNHNS and CDR2 SASEGT.

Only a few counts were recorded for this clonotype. As DNA, the CDR3 is TGCGCCAGCAGCCAAGTCGGGCTGAACAATGAAAAACTGTTTTTT. This translates into CASSQVGLNNEKLFF. The genes are TRBV4-1 and TRBJ1-4; D is ambiguous. The CDR3 spans 15 residues. V gave up 1 base and J gave up 5 bases, with 11 bases separating them. Germline CDR1 and CDR2: MGHRA and YSYEKL.

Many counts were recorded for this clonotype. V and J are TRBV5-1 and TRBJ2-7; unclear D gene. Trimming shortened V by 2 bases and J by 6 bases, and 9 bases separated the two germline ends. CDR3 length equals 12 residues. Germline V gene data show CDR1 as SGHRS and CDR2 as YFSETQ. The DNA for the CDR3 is TGCGCCAGCAGCTTAGCAGGAATCGAGCAGTACTTC. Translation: CASSLAGIEQYF.

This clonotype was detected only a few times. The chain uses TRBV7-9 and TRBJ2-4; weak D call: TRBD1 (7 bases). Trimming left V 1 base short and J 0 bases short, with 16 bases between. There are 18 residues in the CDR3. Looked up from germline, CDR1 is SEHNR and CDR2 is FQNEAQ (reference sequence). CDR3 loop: CASSLGGGTAPAKNIQYF. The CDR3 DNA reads TGTGCCAGCAGCTTAGGTGGCGGGACAGCGCCAGCCAAAAACATTCAGTACTTC. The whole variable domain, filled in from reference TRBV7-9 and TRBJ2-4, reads DTGVSQNPRHKITKRGQNVTFRCDPISEHNRLYWYRQTLGQGPEFLTYFQNEAQLEKSRLLSDRFSAERPKGSFSTLEIQRTEQGDSAMYLCASSLGGGTAPAKNIQYFGAGTRLSVL.

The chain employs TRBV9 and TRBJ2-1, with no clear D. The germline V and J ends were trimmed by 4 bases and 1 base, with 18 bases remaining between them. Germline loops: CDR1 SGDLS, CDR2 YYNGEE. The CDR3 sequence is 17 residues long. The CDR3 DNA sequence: TGTGCCAGCAGCCCCTCGCCCCGGATAGGTTCCTACAATGAGCAGTTCTTC. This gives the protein CASSPSPRIGSYNEQFF. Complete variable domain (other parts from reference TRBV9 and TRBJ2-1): DSGVTQTPKHLITATGQRVTLRCSPRSGDLSVYWYQQSLDQGLQFLIQYYNGEERAKGNILERFSAQQFPDLHSELNLSSLELGDSALYFCASSPSPRIGSYNEQFFGPGTRLTVL.

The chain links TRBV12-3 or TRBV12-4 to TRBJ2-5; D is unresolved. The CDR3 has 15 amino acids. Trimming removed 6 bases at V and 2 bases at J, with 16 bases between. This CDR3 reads CASSRNFQMQETQYF. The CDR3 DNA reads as TGTGCCAGCAGCCGTAATTTCCAGATGCAAGAGACCCAGTACTTC.

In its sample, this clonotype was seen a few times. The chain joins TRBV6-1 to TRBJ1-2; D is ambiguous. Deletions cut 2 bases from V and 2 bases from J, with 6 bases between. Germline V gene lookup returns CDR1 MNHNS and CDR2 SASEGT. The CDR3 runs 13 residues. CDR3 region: CASSERVNYGYTF. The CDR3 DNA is TGTGCCAGCAGTGAAAGGGTGAACTATGGCTACACCTTC.